The 22 T cell receptor beta chains below come from one sample, sequenced in a study of T cells in Graves' hyperthyroidism and ophthalmopathy. Amplified TCR beta CDR3 regions derived from RNA transcripts. First-round RT-PCR targeting the TCR CDR3 was performed with the HTBI primer set. TCRdb itself ran the multiplex PCR reads through MiXCR, one entry per CDR3 protein. The sample yields a few hundred thousand distinct CDR3 sequences, 15% to 20% seen once. Source material: blood. The source is a man aged 40-50 years with Graves' hyperthyroidism.

This clonotype was found many times. This rearrangement joins TRBV11-2 to TRBJ2-3; D is unresolved. The CDR3 is 14 amino acids. Germline loops: CDR1 SGHAT, CDR2 FQNNGV. Trimming shortened V by 5 bases and J by 6 bases, and 15 bases separated the two germline ends. CDR3 region: CASSLGPSRDTQYF. Written as DNA, the CDR3 is TGTGCCAGCAGCCTTGGACCAAGCCGCGATACGCAGTATTTT.

The chain uses TRBV20-1 and TRBJ2-2; the D gene is possibly TRBD1 (6 bases). Between the trimmed V and J ends, which lost 3 bases and 4 bases, there was a span of 9 bases. CDR1 and CDR2 from the germline V gene are DFQATT and SNEGSKA (reference sequence). The CDR3 consists of 13 residues. Here the CDR3 DNA reads TGCAGTGCTAGGGACAGAATCACCGGGGAGCTGTTTTTT. Its protein product is CSARDRITGELFF.

This sequence joins TRBV15 and TRBJ1-5; 11 nucleotides align to TRBD1. The CDR3 is 15 residues long. Germline V lookup: CDR1 LNHNV, CDR2 YYDKDF (reference sequence). The junction had 5 bases not matched to a gene; V was cut back by 3 bases and J by 7 bases. As DNA, the CDR3 is TGTGCCACCAGCAGGGACAGGGGGCGAGGACAGCCCCAGCATTTT. Translation gives CATSRDRGRGQPQHF.

The sample holds a few counts of this clonotype. The rearrangement links TRBV6-1 to TRBJ1-5; D is uncertain. The CDR3 is 13 residues long. V gave up 4 bases and J gave up 3 bases, with 7 bases separating them. Looked up from germline, CDR1 is MNHNS and CDR2 is SASEGT. The CDR3 DNA reads TGTGCCAGCAGTGTCGAGCCCAATCAGCCCCAGCATTTT. Its translation is CASSVEPNQPQHF.

Details on this clonotype: One junction end disagrees with the germline gene, perhaps due to a read error. The CDR3 nucleotides read TGTGCCAGCGGCTTATCTGGGGCCAACGTCCTGACTTTC. Translated, it gives CASGLSGANVLTF. The chain is built from TRBV11-2 and TRBJ2-6; D not certain. The CDR3 is 13 amino acids. Germline V gene lookup returns CDR1 SGHAT and CDR2 FQNNGV. The full variable domain, with the rest looked up from reference TRBV11-2 and TRBJ2-6, is EAGVAQSPRYKIIEKRQSVAFWCNPISGHATLYWYQQILGQGPKLLIQFQNNGVVDDSQLPKDRFSAERLKGVDSTLKIQPAKLEDSAVYLCASGLSGANVLTFGAGSRLTVL.

The rearrangement joins TRBV6-2 or TRBV6-3 to TRBJ2-3; 7 nucleotides match TRBD1. The CDR3 consists of 16 residues. CDR1 is MNHEY, CDR2 SVGEGT, per germline. Losses at the gene ends were 0 bases for V and 6 bases for J; bases not matched to a gene: 9. CDR3 DNA: TGTGCCAGCAGTTACTCGAGTACAGGGGAAGAGGATACGCAGTATTTT. It specifies CASSYSSTGEEDTQYF.

This clonotype was recorded at least ten times. The chain links TRBV12-3 or TRBV12-4 to TRBJ2-3; 12 bases line up with TRBD1. The ends lost 5 bases at V and 4 bases at J; junction bases unmatched: 7. The CDR3 spans 16 residues. Here the CDR3 reads CASSTPGQGAADTQYF. CDR3 sequence (DNA): TGTGCCAGCAGTACCCCGGGACAGGGGGCTGCAGATACGCAGTATTTT.

The chain has TRBV5-5 and TRBJ2-7; no reliable D call. Germline-derived CDR1 and CDR2 are SGHKS and YYEKEE (reference sequence). Trimming took off 6 bases at V and 2 bases at J, with 18 bases between the two ends. The CDR3 extends over 15 amino acids. The CDR3 DNA is TGTGCCAGCATCCCGCGAGGAACCTCCACCTACGAGCAGTACTTC. Protein sequence: CASIPRGTSTYEQYF.

This clonotype was seen a handful of times. CDR3 sequence reads: CASFGPSSGELFF. The CDR3 nucleotides read TGTGCCAGCTTTGGTCCCTCCAGCGGGGAGCTGTTTTTT. This rearrangement joins TRBV5-8 to TRBJ2-2; D ambiguous. This CDR3 contains 13 residues. V lost 7 bases to trimming and J lost 7 bases, with 14 bases between them. Germline V CDR1 and CDR2: SGHTS, YDEGEE.

This clonotype was recorded a few times. The chain uses TRBV30 and TRBJ1-4; 9 bases are a match to TRBD1. Germline assignment: CDR1 GTSNPN and CDR2 SVGIG (reference sequence). CDR3 length: 15 residues. The V gene end was trimmed by 3 bases and the J gene end by 5 bases; junction bases not matched to a gene: 7. CDR3 bases: TGTGCCTGGAGCCCCGGACAGGGGAGAAATGAAAAACTGTTTTTT. Translating it yields CAWSPGQGRNEKLFF.

Many counts were recorded for this clonotype. V usage is TRBV6-2 or TRBV6-3 and J usage is TRBJ2-2; TRBD2 matches at 14 bases. Trimming removed 4 bases from V and 0 bases from J; junction bases left unmatched: 13. Germline CDR1 and CDR2: MNHEY and SVGEGT. There are 21 residues in the CDR3. Here the CDR3 reads CASSSFPGLAGGLTNTGELFF. The CDR3 region has the DNA TGTGCCAGCAGTTCCTTCCCCGGACTAGCGGGGGGCTTAACGAACACCGGGGAGCTGTTTTTT.

Many counts were recorded for this clonotype. The CDR3 is CASSALLADLGEQFF. Written as DNA, the CDR3 is TGCGCCAGCAGTGCGCTACTAGCGGACCTAGGTGAGCAGTTCTTC. J is TRBJ2-1 and V is TRBV10-2; 8 bases map to TRBD2. The CDR3 is 15 residues long. The ends lost 4 bases at V and 9 bases at J; junction bases unmatched: 11. In germline, CDR1 is WSHSY, CDR2 SAAADI.

The genes are TRBV6-5 and TRBJ1-6; 8 bases match TRBD1. The J segment lost 10 bases and the V segment lost 2 bases, leaving 13 bases of the junction unmatched. This CDR3 region has 17 residues. From germline, CDR1 is MNHEY and CDR2 SVGAGI. CDR3 nucleotides: TGTGCCAGCAGTTACGCCCCGGGCGGCAGGGGGCAATCACCCCTCCACTTT. Amino acid sequence: CASSYAPGGRGQSPLHF.

The V call is TRBV10-2, the J call TRBJ2-7; possible D gene TRBD1, 5 bases. The CDR3 covers 13 residues. V was trimmed by 7 bases and J by 3 bases, leaving 13 bases between them. The germline V gene encodes CDR1 WSHSY and CDR2 SAAADI. This chain's CDR3 is CASNPGAGYEQYF. The CDR3, as DNA: TGCGCCAGCAACCCTGGGGCCGGCTACGAGCAGTACTTC.

The chain carries TRBV27 and TRBJ2-4; D is possibly TRBD2 (5 bases). V dropped 11 bases and J dropped 0 bases, with 17 bases sitting between them. There are 15 residues in the CDR3. Germline loops: CDR1 MNHEY, CDR2 SMNVEV (reference sequence). The CDR3 region has the DNA TGTGCCCCGACGGAGGCCGGGGTAGCCAAAAACATTCAGTACTTC. Translation gives CAPTEAGVAKNIQYF.

V usage is TRBV25-1 and J usage is TRBJ1-4; D possibly corresponds to TRBD1 (6 bases). Germline CDR1 is MGHDK and CDR2 is SYGVNS. The CDR3 runs to 15 residues. Trimming took off 4 bases at V and 7 bases at J, with 16 bases between the two ends. The CDR3: CASSGGAGQTEKLFF. In DNA form, the CDR3 reads TGTGCCAGCAGTGGGGGGGCCGGACAGACTGAAAAACTGTTTTTT.

This clonotype appeared a few times. This rearrangement joins TRBV27 to TRBJ2-1; no clear D gene. The ends were cut back, 0 bases at V and 4 bases at J, with 13 bases in the middle. Germline V gene sequence: CDR1 MNHEY, CDR2 SMNVEV (reference sequence). This CDR3 is built from 16 residues. This chain's CDR3 is CASSLSWVNKYNEQFF. In nucleotides, the CDR3 is TGTGCCAGCAGTTTATCTTGGGTCAACAAGTACAATGAGCAGTTCTTC.

This clonotype turned up a few times. V and J are TRBV25-1 and TRBJ2-1; D remains unclear. The CDR3 is made up of 14 amino acids. In germline, CDR1 is MGHDK, CDR2 SYGVNS. The V end was cut by 3 bases, the J end by 6 bases, with 12 bases between. The CDR3 DNA reads TGTGCCAGCAGTGATGTAATTCGGGTCAATGAGCAGTTCTTC. It codes for CASSDVIRVNEQFF.

This clonotype was detected a few times. The chain couples TRBV19 to TRBJ2-2; D is unclear. CDR3 length equals 18 residues. V was pared by 0 bases and J by 0 bases, with 14 bases between. CDR1 is LNHDA, CDR2 SQIVND, per germline (reference sequence). The CDR3 region has the DNA TGTGCCAGTAGTATAGATCGTTGGGGAAGTTCGAACACCGGGGAGCTGTTTTTT. This sequence encodes CASSIDRWGSSNTGELFF. The full variable domain, completed using reference TRBV19 and TRBJ2-2, is DGGITQSPKYLFRKEGQNVTLSCEQNLNHDAMYWYRQDPGQGLRLIYYSQIVNDFQKGDIAEGYSVSREKKESFPLTVTSAQKNPTAFYLCASSIDRWGSSNTGELFFGEGSRLTVL.

This clonotype has only a few counts. This chain links TRBV5-4 with TRBJ2-3; D may be TRBD1 (5 bases). In germline, CDR1 is SGHNT, CDR2 YYREEE (reference sequence). Trimming took 2 bases from V and 4 from J, leaving 23 bases between them. The CDR3 has 18 amino acids. The CDR3 region has the DNA TGTGCCAGCAGCTTCGAACAGGCATTTTATCAAGGTTCAGATACGCAGTATTTT. Its translation: CASSFEQAFYQGSDTQYF.

This clonotype occurred many times. This chain links TRBV28 with TRBJ1-2, with TRBD1 matching over 7 bases. CDR1 and CDR2 from the germline V gene are MDHEN and SYDVKM. The ends lost 5 bases at V and 0 bases at J; junction bases unmatched: 6. This CDR3 contains 15 residues. The CDR3 nucleotides are TGTGCCAGCAGTGACCCGGGGACAGCTAACTATGGCTACACCTTC. It is translated as CASSDPGTANYGYTF.

As regards this clonotype: A read error is possible here, since a much larger clone lies one base away. The chain is built from TRBV7-9 and TRBJ2-7; the D is unclear. V gave up 2 bases and J gave up 7 bases, with 15 bases separating them. CDR1 SEHNR and CDR2 FQNEAQ come from the germline V gene (reference sequence). The CDR3 consists of 14 residues. CDR3 coding DNA: TGTGCCAGCAGCTTAAAGGTTGGTAGGTCTGAGCAGTACTTC. Residues: CASSLKVGRSEQYF.